The 25 T cell receptor beta chains below all came from one sample that was sequenced in a study of T cell responses to AZD1222 COVID-19 vaccine (dated by TCRdb to the early 2020s). Taken with the paper, the label for time point translates to: baseline before first vaccination. Receptors were amplified or captured by the immunoSEQ multiplex PCR assay. TCRdb stores this immuneACCESS table with in-frame sequences only. Part of the clones is absent; in the studies checked, under half of the shortfall reflects unresolved V genes, and no reason is known for the rest. This sample lists around 130,000 clones; over 75% were detected once. The top ten clonotypes cover about 2.7% of the sample. This specimen was peripheral blood, taken on day 0 of AZD1222 vaccination. These receptors were collected from an adult in good health.

The CDR3 DNA reads as TGTGCCAGCAGCTTAGGGGCGGGGTCTCGGGAAAAACTGTTTTTT. Residues: CASSLGAGSREKLFF. V and J are TRBV7-8 and TRBJ1-4; no definite D call. Trimming pared 1 base from V and 8 bases from J, leaving 14 bases between. CDR3 length: 15 residues. CDR1 SGHVS and CDR2 FQNEAQ come from the germline V gene.

This clone was detected once. This chain uses TRBV27 with TRBJ1-6, with D uncertain. CDR1 is MNHEY and CDR2 is SMNVEV in the germline V gene (reference sequence). This CDR3 spans 14 amino acids. V shed 3 bases and J shed 10 bases, with 13 bases lying between them. The CDR3 protein is CASSFRREGSPLHF. The CDR3 DNA reads TGTGCCAGCAGTTTCAGGAGGGAGGGCTCACCCCTCCACTTT.

The V call is TRBV10-2, the J call TRBJ1-5, with D uncertain. The V end was cut by 2 bases, the J end by 0 bases, with 11 bases between. This CDR3 region has 16 residues. Per germline, CDR1 WSHSY and CDR2 SAAADI. The CDR3 DNA follows: TGCGCCAGCAGTGAGACCGACGGTTTTAGCAATCAGCCCCAGCATTTT. It translates to CASSETDGFSNQPQHF.

The rearrangement uses TRBV18 and TRBJ1-2, with D unclear. The V and J ends lost 6 bases and 7 bases respectively, with 12 bases between them. Germline CDR1 is KGHSH and CDR2 is LQKENI. CDR3 size: 12 residues. The CDR3: CASSLELGGYTF. CDR3 DNA sequence: TGTGCCAGCTCCCTCGAATTGGGTGGCTACACCTTC.

The chain uses TRBV12-5 and TRBJ2-7; D may correspond to TRBD1 or TRBD2 (5 bases each). The CDR3 length is 17 residues. Trimming stripped 0 bases from V and 0 bases from J, with 15 bases between. Germline loops: CDR1 LGHNT, CDR2 FRNRAP. The CDR3 bases are TGTGCTAGTGGTTTGGTAATGGGACCCCGAAGCTCCTACGAGCAGTACTTC. Translated: CASGLVMGPRSSYEQYF.

The count of this clone is one. The chain links TRBV5-1 to TRBJ1-1; 8 nucleotides align to TRBD1. The ends lost 0 bases at V and 1 base at J; junction bases unmatched: 2. The germline V gene encodes CDR1 SGHRS and CDR2 YFSETQ. This CDR3 contains 15 residues. The DNA for the CDR3 is TGCGCCAGCAGCTTGGCCGGACAGGGGAACACTGAAGCTTTCTTT. It encodes CASSLAGQGNTEAFF.

The genes are TRBV3-1 (or the pseudogene TRBV3-2) and TRBJ1-1, with D hard to call. V was cut by 2 bases and J by 1 base, with 8 bases left in between. Germline V gene data show CDR1 as LGHDT and CDR2 as YNNKEL (reference sequence). The CDR3 spans 14 residues. This chain's CDR3 is CASSQSGPNTEAFF. In DNA, the CDR3 is TGTGCCAGCAGCCAATCCGGGCCGAACACTGAAGCTTTCTTT.

J is TRBJ1-2 and V is TRBV2, with a tentative D call TRBD1 (5 bases). Trimming removed 4 bases at V and 0 bases at J, with 9 bases between. CDR3 length: 14 amino acids. CDR1 is SNHLY, CDR2 FYNNEI, per germline. The chain's CDR3 is CASSGTNTNYGYTF. DNA of the CDR3: TGTGCCAGCAGTGGGACAAATACTAACTATGGCTACACCTTC.

The chain carries TRBV2 and TRBJ1-2; 9 bases fit TRBD1. The CDR3 extends over 13 amino acids. Germline V gene sequence: CDR1 SNHLY, CDR2 FYNNEI. V was pared by 6 bases and J by 6 bases, with 5 bases of the junction left unmatched. In DNA form, the CDR3 reads TGTGCCAGCAGGGGGGACAGGGAGGATGGCTACACCTTC. Protein: CASRGDREDGYTF.

This sequence joins TRBV28 and TRBJ1-1; D remains unclear. CDR1 and CDR2 from the germline V gene are MDHEN and SYDVKM. CDR3 length equals 13 residues. The V end was cut by 8 bases, the J end by 5 bases, with 15 bases between. The CDR3 DNA sequence: TGTGCCAGCCAAGAGAGGGTTGGAACTGAAGCTTTCTTT. It is translated as CASQERVGTEAFF.

Written as DNA, the CDR3 is TGTGCCACGGGGGGCAGCTGGATTGGTCAGCCCCAGCATTTT. Its protein is CATGGSWIGQPQHF. The V call is TRBV24-1, the J call TRBJ1-5, with TRBD1 as a possible D gene (6 bases). Trimming stripped 10 bases from V and 6 bases from J, with 18 bases between. Germline loops: CDR1 KGHDR, CDR2 SFDVKD. The CDR3 length is 14 residues.

In this sample, this clone turned up once. The chain is built from TRBV5-1 and TRBJ1-6; 9 bases agree with TRBD1. V was clipped by 1 base and J by 8 bases; unmatched bases: 13. Germline CDR1 SGHRS, CDR2 YFSETQ. The CDR3 is made up of 18 amino acids. The CDR3 nucleotides are TGCGCCAGCAGCTTGTCACCGAAGGGACAGGGTTCTTATTCACCCCTCCACTTT. Translated, it gives CASSLSPKGQGSYSPLHF.

V usage is TRBV19 and J usage is TRBJ2-5; the D call may be TRBD1 or TRBD2 (5 bases each). The germline V gene encodes CDR1 LNHDA and CDR2 SQIVND (reference sequence). CDR3 length: 15 residues. V shed 4 bases and J shed 5 bases, with 17 bases lying between them. CDR3 nucleotides: TGTGCCAGTAGTAAGGGACCACCGACGAGGGAGACCCAGTACTTC. Encoded protein: CASSKGPPTRETQYF.

The chain recombines TRBV14 with TRBJ2-7; TRBD2 matches 9 bases. The CDR3 spans 13 residues. After removal of 6 bases from V and 4 bases from J, the junction contained 4 bases not matched to a gene. Per germline, CDR1 SGHDN and CDR2 FVKESK. CDR3 in amino acids: CASRQGLAYEQYF. In DNA, the CDR3 is TGTGCCAGCAGACAGGGACTAGCATACGAGCAGTACTTC. The entire variable domain, with the rest obtained from reference TRBV14 and TRBJ2-7, is as follows: EAGVTQFPSHSVIEKGQTVTLRCDPISGHDNLYWYRRVMGKEIKFLLHFVKESKQDESGMPNNRFLAERTGGTYSTLKVQPAELEDSGVYFCASRQGLAYEQYFGPGTRLTVT.

This clone was detected only once. The chain recombines TRBV21-1 with TRBJ1-3; TRBD1, the D gene given by the table, was not confirmed from the DNA. TRBV21-1 is shown as a pseudogene. The CDR3 contains 15 residues. The CDR3, as DNA: TGTGCCAGCAGCAAAAACAGGGGCGCGGGAAACACCATATATTTT. This translates into CASSKNRGAGNTIYF.

This chain uses TRBV3-1 (or the pseudogene TRBV3-2) with TRBJ1-1; no clear D gene. The CDR3 has 16 residues. Trimming cost V 4 bases and J 3 bases, with 18 bases left between them. Looked up from germline, CDR1 is LGHDT and CDR2 is YNNKEL (reference sequence). CDR3 bases: TGTGCCAGCAGCCCCCCTCGCCAAGTCCAGCACACTGAAGCTTTCTTT. It codes for CASSPPRQVQHTEAFF.

This rearrangement joins TRBV4-3 to TRBJ1-2; the match to TRBD1 covers 7 bases. Unmatched junction bases numbered 7, after V lost 1 base and J lost 8 bases. CDR3 length: 14 residues. Looked up from germline, CDR1 is LGHNA and CDR2 is YSLEER. In nucleotides, the CDR3 is TGCGCCAGCAGCCAAGTGGCAGGGGGAGGAGGCTACACCTTC. Translation gives CASSQVAGGGGYTF.

The chain carries TRBV6-2 or TRBV6-3 and TRBJ2-1; 12 nucleotides line up with TRBD2. Germline trimming cut 5 bases from V and 8 bases from J; bases unmatched to any gene: 13. CDR3 size: 17 residues. Germline V CDR1 and CDR2: MNHEY, SVGEGT. CDR3 loop: CASSTRLAGAPLYEQFF. The CDR3 DNA reads TGTGCCAGCAGTACTCGACTAGCGGGAGCTCCCCTCTATGAGCAGTTCTTC.

This clone has just one count. The chain recombines TRBV25-1 with TRBJ2-5; D gene uncertain. Germline lookup yields CDR1 MGHDK and CDR2 SYGVNS. The germline V and J ends were trimmed by 2 bases and 5 bases, with 12 bases remaining between them. The CDR3 covers 14 residues. The CDR3 bases are TGTGCCAGCAGTGAAGGGCAGGCCGGGGAGACCCAGTACTTC. As protein: CASSEGQAGETQYF.

V usage is TRBV2 and J usage is TRBJ2-4; D may be TRBD1 or TRBD2 (5 bases each). Between the trimmed V and J ends, which lost 3 bases and 1 base, there was a span of 25 bases. This CDR3 has 20 residues. Germline CDR1 and CDR2: SNHLY and FYNNEI. In DNA, the CDR3 is TGTGCCAGCAGTGACCTTCCGGGGCGCGGTATCGGTGTGGCCAAAAACATTCAGTACTTC. It is translated as CASSDLPGRGIGVAKNIQYF.

This rearrangement joins TRBV19 to TRBJ1-6; D ambiguous. This CDR3 has 14 residues. Germline loops: CDR1 LNHDA, CDR2 SQIVND (reference sequence). Trimming pared 4 bases from V and 10 bases from J, leaving 14 bases between. CDR3 loop: CASSTTPPFSPLHF. For the CDR3, the DNA is TGTGCCAGTAGTACAACCCCACCGTTCTCACCCCTCCACTTT.

V and J are TRBV27 and TRBJ2-1; 13 bases line up with TRBD2. CDR1 is MNHEY, CDR2 SMNVEV, per germline (reference sequence). This CDR3 is 20 amino acids long. V lost 3 bases and J lost 0; bases outside the gene matches: 11. The CDR3 nucleotides read TGTGCCAGCAGTTTCTGGGGACTAGCGGGATCACGCAGCTCCTACAATGAGCAGTTCTTC. Translation: CASSFWGLAGSRSSYNEQFF.

This chain joins TRBV18 and TRBJ2-3, with a tentative D call TRBD1 (6 bases). Trimming pared 3 bases from V and 12 bases from J, leaving 13 bases between. CDR3 length equals 12 residues. Germline V gives CDR1 KGHSH, CDR2 LQKENI. The CDR3, as DNA: TGTGCCAGCTCACCGTATACAGGGAGCCAGTATTTT. Its translation is CASSPYTGSQYF.

The chain recombines TRBV7-9 with TRBJ2-7; D not resolved. Germline loops: CDR1 SEHNR, CDR2 FQNEAQ (reference sequence). The CDR3 sequence is 14 residues long. The V and J ends lost 6 bases and 0 bases respectively, with 12 bases between them. The CDR3 is CASRGTSSSYEQYF. The CDR3 DNA reads as TGTGCCAGCAGGGGCACTTCCTCCTCCTACGAGCAGTACTTC.

The rearrangement links TRBV9 to TRBJ2-7; 9 bases match TRBD2. The CDR3 consists of 17 residues. Germline CDR1 reads SGDLS; CDR2 reads YYNGEE. Losses at the gene ends were 2 bases for V and 3 bases for J; bases not matched to a gene: 12. The CDR3 reads CASSVGSGSKLFYEQYF. The CDR3 nucleotides are TGTGCCAGCAGCGTGGGTAGCGGGAGCAAGTTGTTCTACGAGCAGTACTTC.